This entry describes one T cell receptor beta chain. Its antigen specificity is not known. Base qualities were left out, and no much larger clone turns up one base away. The cohort was made up of approximately 670 healthy bone marrow donors. All cohort members were sampled while nominally healthy, although unrecorded immune exposures were likely present. The donor tested CMV seronegative, placing the donor among the 350 to 400 seronegative members of the cohort. A peripheral blood sample was provided by each donor, and peripheral blood mononuclear cells were used for TCR beta sequencing. Genomic DNA extraction from the blood cell samples was performed with the Qiagen DNeasy Blood Extraction Kit. This sample was included in a study of cytomegalovirus exposure and HLA in healthy donors (dated by TCRdb to 2015 to 2018). General notes on the study: An earlier analysis of more than 550 of the donors reported approximately 280 Gb of sequence data and 117 million unique TCR beta sequences obtained from about 180 million T cells. In a later genetic analysis, genome-wide SNP genotypes for about 60% of the 666 donors were used, and that subset was treated as a discovery cohort. An earlier analysis of approximately 640 of the donors applied high-throughput TCR beta sequencing to assess whether each TCR beta V gene segment acted as functional or pseudogenic. The T cell repertoires of 550 to 850 subjects were profiled by immunosequencing and related to cytomegalovirus serostatus. Typing coverage varied by locus: roughly 620-640 donors for A, B, C, DRB1 and DQB1; roughly 520 for DQA1; over 600 for DPA1; 400 to 480 for DPB1. An early release that covered roughly 600 HLA-typed donors contained approximately 300 gigabases of sequencing data and about 84 million unique TCR sequences. HLA typing covered class I and class II loci at four-digit resolution. Every repertoire in the discovery cohort had been generated on one and the same sequencing platform. Of the roughly 400 genotyped donors, 81% fell in the genetic ancestry cluster associated with self-reported Caucasian donors. Along with the roughly 710-subject first cohort, a separate validation cohort of over 90 different subjects was used. Among roughly 370 genotyped donors of the cohort, an average of roughly 240,000 unique TCR beta nucleotide sequences were sequenced per donor, roughly 20% of them non-productive. Rather than drawing on any new phenotypic data, the later analysis identified candidate immune exposures from TCR beta sequences and the way those sequences occurred across donors. Several DR-DQ haplotypes were handled as single units for association and clustering, since linkage in the cohort was strong. The study aimed to test whether cataloging public T cell receptors could reveal signatures of past pathogen exposure. Donor age, sex, ethnicity and CMV serostatus were collected together with the repertoire data. In a later analysis, previously published TCR beta repertoires from several hundred donors were re-analyzed and high-resolution HLA genotyping was added so that TCR occurrence patterns could be studied. To predict cytomegalovirus infection status, the study brought together high-throughput TCR immunosequencing, statistical association of individual TCRs with disease status, and machine learning. Results and caveats for the whole study, not just this receptor: Linkage disequilibrium might explain the correlated functional status among segregating V segments, but an unknown experimental factor could not be ruled out. Across donors, most TCR sequences were observed very rarely, whereas some public TCRs were present in many individuals. The sequencing pipeline was judged likely to have produced a cluster of highly shared sequence variants as a technical artifact. In a later analysis, the rate of TCR association differed among HLA loci, with DRB1 alleles having the most associated TCRs and HLA-C alleles having the fewest. CMV serostatus was the only immune exposure information available for the cohort. In the study, 150 to 200 TCR beta chains were listed as associated with cytomegalovirus. Several of the top co-occurrence clusters appeared to be linked to parvovirus B19, influenza, CMV and Epstein-Barr virus, according to a later analysis. Compared with the roughly 720-donor mean, donors in an Asian-associated ancestry cluster had fewer N-insertions in productive TCRs, according to a later genetic analysis. A few of the identified cytomegalovirus-associated TCR beta chains were confirmed in vitro to be specific for cytomegalovirus antigens. In a later analysis, most CMV-associated TCR beta chains were found to appear HLA-restricted, with HLA associations seemingly driven largely by CMV exposure. According to the authors, the approach could potentially be generalized to other disease states and immunological phenotypes. In a later analysis, HLA-associated TCR beta chains were found to be more clonally expanded and to have lower generation probabilities than equally common non-associated chains. In this cohort, only TCR beta chains were sequenced, and detectable features were limited by the absence of alpha or paired-chain data. Because the 87-base-pair reads could not distinguish some IMGT-functional V segments, including TRBV6-2 and TRBV6-3, those segments were excluded. In an earlier analysis of fewer than 750 of the donors, most TCR beta V segments were observed in productive rearrangements about 90% or about 30% of the time, broadly matching IMGT annotations. In a later genetic analysis, a missense DCLRE1C variant was associated with V-gene and J-gene trimming of TCR beta chains, and the association was replicated in an independent cohort. At a false discovery rate of 0.05, a later analysis linked roughly 17,000 TCR beta sequences to specific HLA alleles. The classifier was reported to diagnose cytomegalovirus status with high specificity and sensitivity in both the original cohort and the validation cohort. Assigning TCR associations to individual alleles was difficult when HLA alleles, especially DR and DQ, strongly co-occurred. Because HLA typing was missing for some donors at each locus, association tests included only the typed subset. Over 15 rarely observed V segments, including chromosome 9 orphons, were excluded from the earlier analysis of some 590 of the donors because counts were too low. A further reported finding was that TCR beta sequences accurately predicted the HLA-A and HLA-B alleles for most subjects in the first cohort. The presence/absence analyses assumed that sequencing depth was roughly uniform across donors, and that assumption may not be true.

The receptor library was made with the immunoSEQ multiplex PCR assay. The multiplex PCR relied on a mix of 60 forward primers for TCR Vbeta segments and 13 reverse primers for TCR Jbeta segments. A multiplex PCR assay on genomic DNA amplified the CDR3 region of rearranged TCR beta genes. Amplified TCR beta libraries were sequenced as 87-base-pair reads on the Illumina HiSeq System. The published analysis was carried out like this. In a later analysis, around 80 million unique TCR beta chains were counted across the roughly 670 repertoires, and approximately 11 million of these chains were shared by at least two donors. Raw reads were error-corrected and collapsed into unique sequences with a nearest-neighbor algorithm that merged closely related sequences to remove PCR and sequencing errors. To assign V, D and J gene segments, CDR3 sequences were aligned to IMGT reference sequences. For a sequence to be retained, a match of at least six nucleotides to both a V gene segment and a J gene segment was required. A rearrangement was called productive if the CDR3 had no stop codons and remained in frame with V and J, and every other rearrangement was called non-productive. CDR3 was defined by IMGT convention, running from the second conserved V-encoded cysteine to the conserved J-encoded phenylalanine. Sequences without an unambiguous match to a single V gene segment were excluded from the earlier analysis of 587 of the donors. An earlier analysis of fewer than 650 of the donors classified V segments as functional when productive rearrangements were above 56.7% and as segregating when the standard deviation between donors was above 5%. A statistical classification framework was built for diagnosing cytomegalovirus status from the catalog of TCR beta chain sequences. In a later analysis, V and J genes were assigned by comparing TCR nucleotide sequences against IMGT/GENE-DB human TR gene sequences. A later analysis assigned CDR3 sequences and most-parsimonious VDJ recombination scenarios with the TCRdist pipeline. In a later analysis, every TCR beta chain was defined by the combination of its CDR3 amino acid sequence and its V-gene family, and reads without a unique V-gene family were dropped. To address suspected cross-contamination and a sequencing artifact, a later analysis removed approximately 600 highly shared, low-generation-probability nucleotide sequences. A later analysis calculated a clonal expansion index for each public chain from normalized within-repertoire ranks of inferred template counts. A later analysis computed generation probabilities with a VDJ recombination model fitted to out-of-frame rearrangements, and checked the results against IGoR. In a later analysis, hypergeometric tests were used to score TCR-TCR, TCR-HLA and TCR-CMV co-occurrence, with a repertoire-size bias correction applied to TCR pairs. In a later analysis, false discovery rates were estimated by permuting HLA or CMV assignments 20 times. In a later analysis, co-occurring TCRs were grouped using DBSCAN, and TCRdist sequence similarity was added for clustering within HLA-allele-positive subsets. Repertoires with fewer than 30,000 or more than 120,000 public chains were left out of co-occurrence clustering, as were about five repertoires with anomalous nucleotide sharing. TCRdb holds this immuneACCESS table with in-frame rearrangements only. Some clones are missing; in checked studies, unresolved V genes explain under half, and the rest has no known cause. The V and J calls and clone size were taken over from that table, and D and trimming were inferred from the DNA. The sample records 170,000 or so clones, under 85% of which are singletons. Approximately 1.6% of the sample is in the top ten clones.

CDR1 SGHTA and CDR2 FQGNSA are derived from the germline V gene. The CDR3, from cysteine to phenylalanine, totals 16 residues. This entry keeps only the CDR3 DNA: 48 bases, framed from base 1. Ends trimmed: V by 3 bases, J by 1 base; bases unmatched to a gene: 8. The sequence derives from a woman between 25 and 40 years old in good health and CMV-seronegative. The sequenced material came from PBMCs. This sequence uses TRBV7-2 and TRBJ1-2, and 7 junctional nucleotides match TRBD1. The CDR3 region: CASSFTGTVLNYGYTF. The sequenced DNA is TGTGCCAGCAGCTTCACCGGGACAGTCCTTAACTATGGCTACACCTTC. Supplemented by the reference TRBV7-2 and TRBJ1-2 proteins around the CDR3, the complete variable domain is GAGVSQSPSNKVTEKGKDVELRCDPISGHTALYWYRQSLGQGLEFLIYFQGNSAPDKSGLPSDRFSAERTGGSVSTLTIQRTQQEDSAVYLCASSFTGTVLNYGYTFGSGTRLTVV.